The 18 T cell receptor beta chains listed next were all sequenced from one sample in a study of blood T cell repertoires in COVID-19. Only in-frame clones appear in the TCRdb table, and some are missing; sequencing was by immunoSEQ multiplex PCR. The sample shows about 98,000 clones, about 85% of them seen only once. The specimen sequenced was peripheral blood. The origin of the receptors is a man between 65 and 85 years old with acute or convalescent COVID-19.

This clone was found once. The V gene is TRBV24-1, the J gene TRBJ1-1, with D maybe TRBD1 (5 bases). The germline CDR1 and CDR2 sequences are KGHDR and SFDVKD. This CDR3 is 15 amino acids long. Trimming removed 1 base from V and 4 bases from J, with 12 bases in between. CDR3 residues: CATSDLTGRGTEAFF. CDR3 sequence (DNA): TGTGCCACCAGTGATTTAACAGGAAGAGGCACTGAAGCTTTCTTT.

V gene TRBV3-1 (or the pseudogene TRBV3-2) combines with J gene TRBJ2-2, with D uncertain. In germline, CDR1 is LGHDT, CDR2 YNNKEL (reference sequence). V gave up 1 base and J gave up 5 bases, with 8 bases separating them. The CDR3 is 14 residues long. The CDR3 loop is CASSQGRWTGELFF. The CDR3, as DNA: TGTGCCAGCAGCCAAGGCCGGTGGACCGGGGAGCTGTTTTTT.

The chain has TRBV5-1 and TRBJ2-2; TRBD1 might be the D (6 bases). CDR3 length: 14 amino acids. Deletions cut 1 base from V and 4 bases from J, with 8 bases between. CDR1 and CDR2 (germline): SGHRS, YFSETQ. The CDR3 DNA follows: TGCGCCAGCAGCTTGACAGGGAGCACCGGGGAGCTGTTTTTT. Its translation: CASSLTGSTGELFF.

The CDR3 loop reads CASSLGTDYGYTF. The CDR3 DNA reads TGTGCCAGCAGCTTAGGGACAGACTATGGCTACACCTTC. This chain uses TRBV7-9 with TRBJ1-2; TRBD1 might be the D (6 bases). V lost 1 base and J lost 3, with 6 bases in between. Germline V gene data show CDR1 as SEHNR and CDR2 as FQNEAQ (reference sequence). CDR3 size: 13 residues.

This clone appeared a single time. The V call is TRBV7-9, the J call TRBJ2-3; TRBD2 agrees at 10 bases. The germline gives CDR1 SEHNR, CDR2 FQNEAQ (reference sequence). Trimming cost V 3 bases and J 0 bases; bases outside gene matches: 3. CDR3 length: 16 residues. The CDR3 nucleotides read TGTGCCAGCAGCTTGGCTAGCGGGGGTAGCACAGATACGCAGTATTTT. Translated, it gives CASSLASGGSTDTQYF.

The chain employs TRBV18 and TRBJ1-1; 8 bases align to TRBD1. Trimming took 3 bases from V and 6 from J; bases not matched to a gene: 9. Germline V gives CDR1 KGHSH, CDR2 LQKENI. The CDR3 length is 15 residues. As DNA, the CDR3 is TGTGCCAGCTCACCCAGAGCAGGGGGCAGTTCTGAAGCTTTCTTT. It yields the protein CASSPRAGGSSEAFF.

This sequence joins TRBV5-1 and TRBJ1-2, with D possibly being TRBD1 (6 bases). The V end was cut by 6 bases, the J end by 1 base, with 13 bases between. This CDR3 comprises 14 residues. The germline V gene encodes CDR1 SGHRS and CDR2 YFSETQ. CDR3 DNA sequence: TGCGCCAGCAAACGGACAGACCTTAACTATGGCTACACCTTC. Its protein is CASKRTDLNYGYTF.

The gene calls are TRBV7-3 and TRBJ2-1, with 7 bases matching TRBD1. CDR1 and CDR2 from the germline V gene are SGHTA and FQGTGA. The V gene end was trimmed by 5 bases and the J gene end by 0 bases; junction bases not matched to a gene: 4. This CDR3 has 15 residues. The CDR3 DNA follows: TGTGCCAGCAGCAAGACAGGGAGCTCCTACAATGAGCAGTTCTTC. It codes for CASSKTGSSYNEQFF.

CDR3 DNA sequence: TGTGCCAGCAGCTTCGGGGGGGCGCCCTACAATGAGCAGTTCTTC. Its translation is CASSFGGAPYNEQFF. This chain connects TRBV7-9 to TRBJ2-1, with 8 positions matching TRBD2. V lost 3 bases to trimming and J lost 2 bases; unmatched junction nucleotides: 3. This CDR3 comprises 15 residues. CDR1 is SEHNR and CDR2 is FQNEAQ in the germline V gene (reference sequence).

This chain links TRBV19 with TRBJ1-4; the match to TRBD1 covers 7 bases. The germline V gene has CDR1 LNHDA and CDR2 SQIVND (reference sequence). The CDR3 is 15 residues long. Trimming took 5 bases from V and 4 from J; bases not matched to a gene: 7. The CDR3 spells CASSPRTGDNEKLFF. In DNA form, the CDR3 reads TGTGCCAGTAGTCCCCGGACAGGAGATAATGAAAAACTGTTTTTT.

As for this clone: The sample contains more than one DNA sequence encoding this CDR3. The chain couples TRBV5-1 to TRBJ2-7, with 7 positions matching TRBD1. This CDR3 is 14 amino acids long. The germline V gene has CDR1 SGHRS and CDR2 YFSETQ. Trimming cost V 0 bases and J 1 base; bases outside gene matches: 1. CDR3 sequence reads: CASSLGQGSYEQYF. The CDR3, as DNA: TGCGCCAGCAGCTTGGGACAGGGATCCTACGAGCAGTACTTC.

The chain combines TRBV30 with TRBJ2-7, with D perhaps TRBD1 (6 bases). The CDR3 is 12 residues long. The V and J ends lost 4 bases and 5 bases respectively, with 12 bases between them. The germline gives CDR1 GTSNPN, CDR2 SVGIG (reference sequence). CDR3 protein: CAWNAQGNEQYF. CDR3 nucleotide sequence: TGTGCCTGGAATGCACAGGGCAACGAGCAGTACTTC.

The rearrangement uses TRBV7-9 and TRBJ1-3; D is unclear. V was shortened by 6 bases and J by 3 bases, with 12 bases between the two germline ends. From germline, CDR1 is SEHNR and CDR2 FQNEAQ (reference sequence). The CDR3 contains 14 residues. CDR3 loop: CASRRGLDGNTIYF. CDR3 bases: TGTGCCAGCAGACGAGGATTGGATGGAAACACCATATATTTT.

This sequence joins TRBV6-4 and TRBJ1-6, with TRBD1 identical over 9 bases. Germline V gene lookup returns CDR1 MRHNA and CDR2 SNTAGT. The CDR3 length is 15 residues. V trimming: 3 bases; J trimming: 4 bases; junction bases outside the gene matches: 1. The CDR3: CASSEGTGYNSPLHF. Written as DNA, the CDR3 is TGTGCCAGCAGTGAAGGGACAGGGTATAATTCACCCCTCCACTTT.

The chain has TRBV2 and TRBJ2-5; 13 bases match TRBD2. V was clipped by 1 base and J by 7 bases; unmatched bases: 3. The CDR3 has 15 residues. Germline CDR1 is SNHLY and CDR2 is FYNNEI. CDR3 amino acids: CASSEGLAGGLTQYF. CDR3 coding DNA: TGTGCCAGCAGTGAAGGACTAGCGGGGGGTTTGACCCAGTACTTC.

This chain links TRBV29-1 with TRBJ2-5; TRBD1 agrees at 9 bases. Germline CDR1 reads SQVTM; CDR2 reads ANQGSEA. This CDR3 comprises 15 residues. Unmatched junction bases numbered 6, after V lost 1 base and J lost 3 bases. Here the CDR3 reads CSVEGLGQGKETQYF. The CDR3 DNA is TGCAGCGTTGAAGGCTTGGGACAGGGCAAAGAGACCCAGTACTTC.

This sequence joins TRBV29-1 and TRBJ1-2; 8 nucleotides match TRBD1. This CDR3 has 11 amino acids. Germline lookup yields CDR1 SQVTM and CDR2 ANQGSEA. V lost 8 bases, J lost 11 bases, and 10 bases stayed unmatched. Written as DNA, the CDR3 is TGCAGCACTGTTGGGACAGGAAGGTACACCTTC. It encodes CSTVGTGRYTF.

V gene TRBV5-4 combines with J gene TRBJ2-3; 8 bases are a match to TRBD1. Germline V gene sequence: CDR1 SGHNT, CDR2 YYREEE (reference sequence). V lost 4 bases and J lost 2; bases outside the gene matches: 6. This CDR3 region has 15 residues. CDR3 DNA: TGTGCCAGCAGCCTCCGGGACAGGCACACAGATACGCAGTATTTT. Residues: CASSLRDRHTDTQYF.